This T cell receptor beta chain is from a study of blood T cell repertoires in COVID-19. Across the study: Spain, Italy and the United States supplied samples that represented acute and convalescent COVID-19.

V trimming: 6 bases; J trimming: 4 bases; junction bases outside the gene matches: 5. Germline CDR1 is MNHEY and CDR2 is SVGAGI. CDR3 length equals 13 residues. Only in-frame clones appear in the TCRdb table, and some are missing; sequencing was by immunoSEQ multiplex PCR. Of 70,000 to 85,000 clones in the sample, roughly 87% were seen once. The sample taken for sequencing was peripheral blood. The receptor comes from a man of 80 years or more with acute or convalescent COVID-19. The gene calls are TRBV6-5 and TRBJ1-2, with 7 positions matching TRBD1. The chain's CDR3 is CASRSGQVYGYTF. The CDR3 nucleotides read TGTGCCAGCAGAAGTGGACAGGTCTATGGCTACACCTTC.